This T cell receptor beta chain stems from a study of cytomegalovirus exposure and HLA in healthy donors. As concerns this clone: Its matching antigen is unknown.

Trimming shortened V by 5 bases and J by 10 bases, and 12 bases separated the two germline ends. The germline V gene has CDR1 LNHDA and CDR2 SQIVND (reference sequence). CDR3 length: 12 amino acids. In the PCR, 60 Vbeta and 13 Jbeta primers were used. Assay: immunoSEQ multiplex PCR; the TCRdb copy retains only in-frame clones and omits some. The sample yields around 180,000 clones, approximately 88% seen once. Findings of the study overall: The study flagged some 170 TCR beta chains as cytomegalovirus-associated.

The chain is built from TRBV19 and TRBJ2-1, with D unresolved. The sample taken for sequencing was PBMCs. This receptor was identified in a boy younger than 18 in good health and CMV-seronegative. CDR3 bases: TGTGCCAGTAGTCCCCCGTTATCCGAGCAGTTCTTC. It encodes CASSPPLSEQFF.